This T cell receptor (beta chain) stems from a study of T cell repertoires in cytomegalovirus infection. The CDR3 covers 15 residues. V gave up 5 bases and J gave up 4 bases; unmatched junction bases: 4. Germline-derived CDR1 and CDR2 are SGHVS and FNYEAQ. This clonotype was seen only a few times. Its specificity is not known. TCRdb redid the calling of the reads with MiXCR, one entry per CDR3 protein. The table has about 130,000 distinct CDR3 sequences, 30% to 40% seen once. The rearrangement uses TRBV7-6 and TRBJ2-2; TRBD2 agrees at 10 bases. This TCR was sampled from a human donor in good health (CMV status not recorded). Some clones in this sample may be carry-over from other donors' samples. The sample here was CD8+ T cells from cultured PBMCs, taken from culture after CMV antigen stimulation. CDR3 nucleotides: TGTGCCAGCAGCAATAGCGGGGGGACCACCGGGGAGCTGTTTTTT. Translation gives CASSNSGGTTGELFF.